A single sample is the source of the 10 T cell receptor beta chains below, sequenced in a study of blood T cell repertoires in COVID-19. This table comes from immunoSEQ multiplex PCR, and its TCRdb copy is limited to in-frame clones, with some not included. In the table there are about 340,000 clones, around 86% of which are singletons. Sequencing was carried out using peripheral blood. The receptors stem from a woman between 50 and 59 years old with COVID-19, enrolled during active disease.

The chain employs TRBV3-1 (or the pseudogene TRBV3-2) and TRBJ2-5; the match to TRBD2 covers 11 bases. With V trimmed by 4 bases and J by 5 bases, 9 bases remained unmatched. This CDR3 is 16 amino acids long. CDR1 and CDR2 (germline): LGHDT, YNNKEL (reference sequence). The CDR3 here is CASSLSTSGRRETQYF. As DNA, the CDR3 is TGTGCCAGCAGCCTTTCCACTAGCGGGAGAAGGGAGACCCAGTACTTC.

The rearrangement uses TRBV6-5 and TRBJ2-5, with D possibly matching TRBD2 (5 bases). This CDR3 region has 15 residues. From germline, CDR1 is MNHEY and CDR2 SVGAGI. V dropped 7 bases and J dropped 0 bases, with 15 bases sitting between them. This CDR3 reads CASNRGRSYQETQYF. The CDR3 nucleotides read TGTGCCAGCAACCGCGGGCGCTCATACCAAGAGACCCAGTACTTC.

CDR3 nucleotides: TGTGCCAGCAGCTCTGGACTAGCGGGAGGAAGTAATGAGCAGTTCTTC. Protein sequence: CASSSGLAGGSNEQFF. The rearrangement joins TRBV11-2 to TRBJ2-1; 14 bases are shared with TRBD2. This CDR3 region has 16 residues. The V gene's germline CDR1 is SGHAT and CDR2 FQNNGV. V shed 4 bases and J 7 bases; nucleotides not matched to a gene: 6. Together with reference TRBV11-2 and TRBJ2-1, the CDR3 gives the full variable domain: EAGVAQSPRYKIIEKRQSVAFWCNPISGHATLYWYQQILGQGPKLLIQFQNNGVVDDSQLPKDRFSAERLKGVDSTLKIQPAKLEDSAVYLCASSSGLAGGSNEQFFGPGTRLTVL.

CDR3 region: CASSLAHQNSPQHF. For the CDR3, the DNA is TGTGCCAGCAGCTTAGCGCACCAGAACAGCCCCCAGCATTTT. J is TRBJ1-5 and V is TRBV7-9; D unresolved. The CDR3 spans 14 residues. Germline V gene sequence: CDR1 SEHNR, CDR2 FQNEAQ (reference sequence). V was cut by 0 bases and J by 10 bases, with 13 bases left in between.

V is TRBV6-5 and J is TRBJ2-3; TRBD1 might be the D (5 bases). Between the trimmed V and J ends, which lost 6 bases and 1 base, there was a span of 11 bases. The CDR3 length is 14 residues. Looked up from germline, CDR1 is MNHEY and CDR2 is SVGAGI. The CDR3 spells CASSTRDGTDTQYF. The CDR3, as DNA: TGTGCCAGCAGCACCAGGGATGGCACAGATACGCAGTATTTT.

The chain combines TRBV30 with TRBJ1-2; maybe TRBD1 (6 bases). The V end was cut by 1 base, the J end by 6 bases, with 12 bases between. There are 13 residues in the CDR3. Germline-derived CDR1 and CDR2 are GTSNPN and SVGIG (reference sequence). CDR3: CAWSDVAGDGYTF. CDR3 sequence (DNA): TGTGCCTGGAGTGACGTGGCAGGGGATGGCTACACCTTC.

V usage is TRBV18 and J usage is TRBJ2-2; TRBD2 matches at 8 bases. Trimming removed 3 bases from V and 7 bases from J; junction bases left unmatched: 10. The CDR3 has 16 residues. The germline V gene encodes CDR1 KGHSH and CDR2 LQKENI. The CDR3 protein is CASSPLSGRPGGELFF. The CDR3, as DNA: TGTGCCAGCTCACCCCTCAGCGGGAGACCCGGCGGGGAGCTGTTTTTT.

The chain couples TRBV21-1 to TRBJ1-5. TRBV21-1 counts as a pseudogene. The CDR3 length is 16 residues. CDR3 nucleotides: TGTGCCAGCAGCAAAGACGGGAGACTTAGCAATCAGCCCCAGCATTTT. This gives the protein CASSKDGRLSNQPQHF.

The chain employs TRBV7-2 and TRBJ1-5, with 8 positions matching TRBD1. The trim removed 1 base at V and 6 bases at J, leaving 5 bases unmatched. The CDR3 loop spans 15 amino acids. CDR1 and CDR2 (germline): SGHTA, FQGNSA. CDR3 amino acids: CASSLGAGGVQPQHF. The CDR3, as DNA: TGTGCCAGCAGCTTAGGAGCAGGGGGCGTTCAGCCCCAGCATTTT. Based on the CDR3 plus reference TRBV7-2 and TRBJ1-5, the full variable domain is GAGVSQSPSNKVTEKGKDVELRCDPISGHTALYWYRQSLGQGLEFLIYFQGNSAPDKSGLPSDRFSAERTGGSVSTLTIQRTQQEDSAVYLCASSLGAGGVQPQHFGDGTRLSIL.

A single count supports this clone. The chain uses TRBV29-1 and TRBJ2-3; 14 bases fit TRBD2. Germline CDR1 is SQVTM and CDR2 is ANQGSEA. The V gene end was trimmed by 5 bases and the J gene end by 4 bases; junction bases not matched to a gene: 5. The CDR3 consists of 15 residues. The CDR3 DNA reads TGCAGCGTTTCCGGGACTAGCGGGAGAGCAGATACGCAGTATTTT. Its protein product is CSVSGTSGRADTQYF.